These 29 T cell receptor beta chains originate from one sample sequenced in a study of T cell responses to AZD1222 COVID-19 vaccine. TCRdb keeps only in-frame clones here, not all; method: immunoSEQ multiplex PCR. The data contain 200,000 or so clones, roughly 92% of them seen just once; the ten biggest clones take up less than 11%. The material was peripheral blood, obtained on day 0 of AZD1222 vaccination. Receptors were obtained from an adult in good health.

The sample holds a few counts of this clone. V gene TRBV10-3 combines with J gene TRBJ2-7; a possible D gene is TRBD2 (5 bases). Trimming pared 6 bases from V and 2 bases from J, leaving 8 bases between. The CDR3 has 12 amino acids. The germline CDR1 and CDR2 sequences are ENHRY and SYGVKD. This chain's CDR3 is CAIRDSTYEQYF. CDR3 sequence (DNA): TGTGCCATCAGGGACTCGACCTACGAGCAGTACTTC.

The chain combines TRBV3-1 (or the pseudogene TRBV3-2) with TRBJ2-3, with 9 bases matching TRBD1. The CDR3 has 14 residues. CDR1 and CDR2 from the germline V gene are LGHDT and YNNKEL (reference sequence). With V trimmed by 4 bases and J by 4 bases, 3 bases remained unmatched. The CDR3 loop reads CASSPRDRADTQYF. Here the CDR3 DNA reads TGTGCCAGCAGCCCCCGGGACAGGGCAGATACGCAGTATTTT.

This chain links TRBV5-5 with TRBJ1-2; D not certain. Germline CDR1 SGHKS, CDR2 YYEKEE (reference sequence). This CDR3 is 12 amino acids long. V was cut by 0 bases and J by 7 bases, with 7 bases left in between. DNA of the CDR3: TGTGCCAGCAGCTTGGGAGGCCTTGGCTACACCTTC. Translating it yields CASSLGGLGYTF.

The rearrangement joins TRBV2 to TRBJ1-1; 9 nucleotides align to TRBD1. This CDR3 is built from 15 residues. V lost 8 bases and J lost 2; bases outside the gene matches: 9. Per germline, CDR1 SNHLY and CDR2 FYNNEI. The CDR3 DNA reads as TGTGCCAGCCGGCTACAGGGGGCTGTCAACACTGAAGCTTTCTTT. Protein sequence: CASRLQGAVNTEAFF.

V and J are TRBV6-2 or TRBV6-3 and TRBJ1-5, with D perhaps TRBD1 (5 bases). The CDR3 is made up of 14 amino acids. Per the germline V gene, CDR1 is MNHEY and CDR2 is SVGEGT. Trimming shortened V by 4 bases and J by 7 bases, and 14 bases separated the two germline ends. The CDR3 DNA follows: TGTGCCAGCAGTTGGGCCGGGGGGAGGCAGCCCCAGCATTTT. It codes for CASSWAGGRQPQHF.

CDR3 coding DNA: TGTGCCAGTAGTATGGGGGCTAGCGGGGGTTCCTACGAGCAGTACTTC. Protein: CASSMGASGGSYEQYF. The chain has TRBV19 and TRBJ2-7, with 10 bases lining up with TRBD2. The CDR3 length is 16 residues. After removal of 3 bases from V and 1 base from J, the junction contained 6 bases not matched to a gene. Germline V gene lookup returns CDR1 LNHDA and CDR2 SQIVND (reference sequence).

The chain employs TRBV12-3 or TRBV12-4 and TRBJ2-1; 7 positions agree with TRBD1. This CDR3 is 13 amino acids long. V lost 6 bases and J lost 15; bases outside the gene matches: 14. The CDR3 nucleotides are TGTGCCAGCAGCGCAACGGCCGGGACAGCCTCGTTCTTC. It is translated as CASSATAGTASFF.

J is TRBJ2-7 and V is TRBV18; D remains unclear. This CDR3 is built from 12 residues. V lost 3 bases and J 3 bases, leaving 6 bases between the germline ends. The germline gives CDR1 KGHSH, CDR2 LQKENI. Here the CDR3 reads CASSPDGYEQYF. CDR3 sequence (DNA): TGTGCCAGCTCACCGGACGGCTACGAGCAGTACTTC.

The chain links TRBV18 to TRBJ1-6, with 8 bases identical to TRBD1. Germline CDR1 KGHSH, CDR2 LQKENI. The trim removed 2 bases at V and 8 bases at J, leaving 2 bases unmatched. This CDR3 has 14 residues. The CDR3 sequence is CASSPGQGYSPLHF. CDR3 in DNA: TGTGCCAGCTCACCAGGACAGGGCTATTCACCCCTCCACTTT.

The V gene is TRBV12-3 or TRBV12-4, the J gene TRBJ1-1; a possible D gene is TRBD1 (5 bases). V gave up 5 bases and J gave up 7 bases, with 11 bases separating them. The CDR3 loop spans 12 amino acids. The CDR3 loop is CASSPRQLEAFF. The CDR3 bases are TGTGCCAGCAGTCCCAGACAGCTTGAAGCTTTCTTT.

The J gene is TRBJ1-2, the V gene TRBV6-1; D remains unclear. V lost 3 bases and J lost 2, with 1 base in between. CDR3 length: 11 residues. Germline values: CDR1 MNHNS, CDR2 SASEGT. CDR3 amino acids: CASSDNYGYTF. In DNA, the CDR3 is TGTGCCAGCAGTGACAACTATGGCTACACCTTC.

The chain has TRBV30 and TRBJ1-2; 12 bases match TRBD1. CDR3 length: 14 residues. CDR1 and CDR2 (germline): GTSNPN, SVGIG (reference sequence). This CDR3 reads CALGTGGSNYGYTF. CDR3 bases: TGTGCGCTCGGGACAGGGGGCTCTAACTATGGCTACACCTTC.

The chain is built from TRBV7-9 and TRBJ2-7, with D unresolved. The CDR3 extends over 14 amino acids. V was cut by 5 bases and J by 3 bases, with 14 bases left in between. Germline V gives CDR1 SEHNR, CDR2 FQNEAQ (reference sequence). The CDR3 protein is CASSEGPGLYEQYF. For the CDR3, the DNA is TGTGCCAGCAGCGAAGGCCCGGGCCTCTACGAGCAGTACTTC.

This clone was counted at least ten times. The chain employs TRBV5-1 and TRBJ2-1, with 7 nucleotides matching TRBD1. The CDR3 spans 16 residues. V dropped 3 bases and J dropped 3; count of bases not matched to a gene: 9. In germline, CDR1 is SGHRS, CDR2 YFSETQ. Written as DNA, the CDR3 is TGCGCCAGCAGCTATACCGGGACAGAGCTCTACAATGAGCAGTTCTTC. Translated: CASSYTGTELYNEQFF.

The chain links TRBV11-3 to TRBJ2-5; D possibly corresponds to TRBD1 (6 bases). Germline V gene lookup returns CDR1 SGHNT and CDR2 YENEEA. V was trimmed by 5 bases and J by 4 bases, leaving 14 bases between them. The CDR3 is 14 amino acids. In DNA, the CDR3 is TGTGCCAGCAGCCCCGGCCTGGGGGCAGAGACCCAGTACTTC. Translation: CASSPGLGAETQYF. Supplemented by reference TRBV11-3 and TRBJ2-5, the full variable domain reads EAGVVQSPRYKIIEKKQPVAFWCNPISGHNTLYWYLQNLGQGPELLIRYENEEAVDDSQLPKDRFSAERLKGVDSTLKIQPAELGDSAVYLCASSPGLGAETQYFGPGTRLLVL.

The chain recombines TRBV7-9 with TRBJ2-1, with D unclear. Trimming cost V 5 bases and J 10 bases, with 21 bases left between them. Germline assignment: CDR1 SEHNR and CDR2 FQNEAQ (reference sequence). CDR3 length: 15 amino acids. CDR3 amino acids: CASSPAAVGVSEQFF. DNA for the CDR3: TGTGCCAGCAGCCCGGCGGCAGTTGGGGTTAGCGAGCAGTTCTTC.

This clone was recorded once. The V call is TRBV12-3 or TRBV12-4, the J call TRBJ2-1; TRBD1 is a possible D gene (5 bases). This CDR3 contains 13 residues. The V end lost 1 base, the J end lost 5 bases, and 6 bases lay between the germline ends. CDR3 residues: CASSLGQNNEQFF. The CDR3 coding sequence is TGTGCCAGCAGTTTAGGACAGAACAATGAGCAGTTCTTC.

This clone was seen just once. The V call is TRBV4-3, the J call TRBJ1-1; 7 bases agree with TRBD1. After removal of 1 base from V and 7 bases from J, the junction contained 3 bases not matched to a gene. This CDR3 comprises 13 residues. Germline assignment: CDR1 LGHNA and CDR2 YSLEER. This CDR3 reads CASSQARGLEAFF. CDR3 nucleotides: TGCGCCAGCAGCCAAGCGAGGGGGCTTGAAGCTTTCTTT.

For the CDR3, the DNA is TGTGCCAGCAGCTTTGGGGGGGCTGGAAACACCATATATTTT. It is translated as CASSFGGAGNTIYF. J is TRBJ1-3 and V is TRBV5-4; perhaps TRBD1 as D (5 bases). Germline V lookup: CDR1 SGHNT, CDR2 YYREEE (reference sequence). The CDR3 totals 14 residues. Trimming shortened V by 2 bases and J by 2 bases, and 8 bases separated the two germline ends. Full variable domain (rest looked up from reference TRBV5-4 and TRBJ1-3): ETGVTQSPTHLIKTRGQQVTLRCSSQSGHNTVSWYQQALGQGPQFIFQYYREEENGRGNFPPRFSGLQFPNYSSELNVNALELDDSALYLCASSFGGAGNTIYFGEGSWLTVV.

This chain connects TRBV3-1 (or the pseudogene TRBV3-2) to TRBJ2-5; TRBD2 might be the D (5 bases). Trimming shortened V by 0 bases and J by 4 bases, and 12 bases separated the two germline ends. The CDR3 sequence is 15 residues long. From germline, CDR1 is LGHDT and CDR2 YNNKEL (reference sequence). The CDR3 DNA follows: TGTGCCAGCAGCCAAGACTTCGGACTCGGAGAGACCCAGTACTTC. This codes for CASSQDFGLGETQYF.

CDR3 in DNA: TGTGCCAGCAGTCTAACGGGGGGCGGGTACACTGAAGCTTTCTTT. This sequence encodes CASSLTGGGYTEAFF. The chain recombines TRBV27 with TRBJ1-1; a possible D gene is TRBD1 (6 bases). The germline CDR1 and CDR2 sequences are MNHEY and SMNVEV (reference sequence). The CDR3 spans 15 residues. V lost 5 bases to trimming and J lost 3 bases, with 16 bases between them.

This clone was counted once. This chain connects TRBV12-2 to TRBJ2-5; the listed D gene, TRBD1, was not tested against the DNA. TRBV12-2 corresponds to a pseudogene. There are 16 residues in the CDR3. The CDR3 spells CASRSKHWTAQETQYF. CDR3 DNA: TGTGCAAGTCGCTCTAAACATTGGACAGCCCAAGAGACCCAGTACTTC.

The chain uses TRBV28 and TRBJ1-4, with TRBD1 identical over 7 bases. Unmatched junction bases numbered 8, after V lost 5 bases and J lost 2 bases. The CDR3 length is 16 residues. CDR1 is MDHEN, CDR2 SYDVKM, per germline. In nucleotides, the CDR3 is TGTGCCAGCAGTATAATATACAGGGGTACTAATGAAAAACTGTTTTTT. Protein: CASSIIYRGTNEKLFF. Variable domain in full (rest from reference TRBV28 and TRBJ1-4): DVKVTQSSRYLVKRTGEKVFLECVQDMDHENMFWYRQDPGLGLRLIYFSYDVKMKEKGDIPEGYSVSREKKERFSLILESASTNQTSMYLCASSIIYRGTNEKLFFGSGTQLSVL.

V and J are TRBV18 and TRBJ1-2; 10 positions agree with TRBD1. Germline loops: CDR1 KGHSH, CDR2 LQKENI. This CDR3 has 13 amino acids. Unmatched junction bases numbered 6, after V lost 6 bases and J lost 8 bases. CDR3 nucleotides: TGTGCCAGCTCGCTGGACAGGGGGAGCGGCTACACCTTC. Protein sequence: CASSLDRGSGYTF. Variable domain in full (rest from reference TRBV18 and TRBJ1-2): NAGVMQNPRHLVRRRGQEARLRCSPMKGHSHVYWYRQLPEEGLKFMVYLQKENIIDESGMPKERFSAEFPKEGPSILRIQQVVRGDSAAYFCASSLDRGSGYTFGSGTRLTVV.

This clone was seen only a few times. V gene TRBV13 combines with J gene TRBJ2-2; 7 bases match TRBD1. With V trimmed by 4 bases and J by 1 base, 9 bases remained unmatched. The V gene's germline CDR1 is PRHDT and CDR2 FYEKMQ (reference sequence). This CDR3 comprises 17 residues. This CDR3 is CASSSRDRAGNTGELFF. For the CDR3, the DNA is TGTGCCAGCAGCTCTAGAGACAGGGCGGGGAACACCGGGGAGCTGTTTTTT.

This clone has more than one count but fewer than ten. J is TRBJ2-7 and V is TRBV6-6; unclear D gene. The CDR3 has 14 amino acids. V lost 4 bases, J lost 3 bases, and 13 bases lay in between. Per the germline V gene, CDR1 is MNHNY and CDR2 is SVGAGI (reference sequence). The CDR3 loop is CASSSTPSHYEQYF. The CDR3, as DNA: TGTGCCAGCAGTTCTACCCCTTCCCACTACGAGCAGTACTTC.

The V and J genes are TRBV28 and TRBJ1-1, with 8 bases aligning to TRBD1. The V gene end was trimmed by 5 bases and the J gene end by 4 bases; junction bases not matched to a gene: 6. Germline lookup yields CDR1 MDHEN and CDR2 SYDVKM. The CDR3 contains 14 residues. The CDR3, as DNA: TGTGCCAGCAGTCCGACAGGGGAGAGCACTGAAGCTTTCTTT. It specifies CASSPTGESTEAFF.

The V and J genes are TRBV3-1 (or the pseudogene TRBV3-2) and TRBJ2-3; TRBD2 agrees at 10 bases. Trimming removed 4 bases from V and 5 bases from J; junction bases left unmatched: 6. Germline CDR1 LGHDT, CDR2 YNNKEL (reference sequence). CDR3 size: 15 residues. CDR3 in amino acids: CASSPPGLALDTQYF. In DNA, the CDR3 is TGTGCCAGCAGCCCACCGGGACTAGCGCTAGATACGCAGTATTTT.

CDR3: CAASGEETQYF. CDR3 coding DNA: TGTGCCGCCTCGGGGGAAGAGACCCAGTACTTC. The rearrangement links TRBV2 to TRBJ2-5, with TRBD2 as a possible D gene (6 bases). The CDR3 runs to 11 residues. From germline, CDR1 is SNHLY and CDR2 FYNNEI. The ends were cut back, 11 bases at V and 3 bases at J, with 10 bases in the middle.